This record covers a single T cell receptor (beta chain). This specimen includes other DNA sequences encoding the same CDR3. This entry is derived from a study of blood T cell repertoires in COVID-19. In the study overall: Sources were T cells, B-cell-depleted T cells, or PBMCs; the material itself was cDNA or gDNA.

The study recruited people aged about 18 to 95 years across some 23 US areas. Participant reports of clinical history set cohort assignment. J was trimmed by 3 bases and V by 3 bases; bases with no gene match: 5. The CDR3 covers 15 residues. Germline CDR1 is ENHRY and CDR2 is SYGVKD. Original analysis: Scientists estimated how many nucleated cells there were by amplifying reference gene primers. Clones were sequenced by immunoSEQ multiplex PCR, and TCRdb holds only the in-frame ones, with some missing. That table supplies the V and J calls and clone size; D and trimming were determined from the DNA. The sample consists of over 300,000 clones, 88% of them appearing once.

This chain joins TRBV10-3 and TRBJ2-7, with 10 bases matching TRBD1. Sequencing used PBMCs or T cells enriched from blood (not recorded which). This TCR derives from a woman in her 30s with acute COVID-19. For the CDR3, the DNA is TGTGCCATCAGTGAAACGGGACAGGGGAACTACGAGCAGTACTTC. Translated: CAISETGQGNYEQYF.